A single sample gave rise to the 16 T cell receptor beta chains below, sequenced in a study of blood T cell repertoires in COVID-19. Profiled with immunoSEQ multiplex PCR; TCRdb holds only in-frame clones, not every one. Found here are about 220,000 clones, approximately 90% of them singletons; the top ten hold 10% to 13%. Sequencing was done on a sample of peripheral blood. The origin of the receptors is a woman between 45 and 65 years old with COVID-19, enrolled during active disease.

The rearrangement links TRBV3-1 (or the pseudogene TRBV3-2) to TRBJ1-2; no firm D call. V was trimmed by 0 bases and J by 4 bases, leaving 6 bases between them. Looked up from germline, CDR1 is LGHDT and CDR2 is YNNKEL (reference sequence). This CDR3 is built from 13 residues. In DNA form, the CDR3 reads TGTGCCAGCAGCCAAGAGTCCAGCTATGGCTACACCTTC. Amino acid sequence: CASSQESSYGYTF.

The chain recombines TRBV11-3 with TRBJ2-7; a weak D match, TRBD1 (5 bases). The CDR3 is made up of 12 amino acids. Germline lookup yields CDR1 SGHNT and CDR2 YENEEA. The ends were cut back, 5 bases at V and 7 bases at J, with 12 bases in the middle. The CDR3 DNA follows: TGTGCCAGCAGCCTCCGAGCAGGGGAGCAGTACTTC. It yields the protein CASSLRAGEQYF.

The CDR3 loop reads CASSLVAGPYNEQFF. DNA of the CDR3: TGTGCCAGTAGTCTAGTAGCGGGCCCCTACAATGAGCAGTTCTTC. The chain recombines TRBV19 with TRBJ2-1; 7 nucleotides line up with TRBD2. This CDR3 is 15 amino acids long. Germline values: CDR1 LNHDA, CDR2 SQIVND (reference sequence). Trimming cost V 5 bases and J 2 bases; bases outside gene matches: 6.

The CDR3 DNA reads as TGTGCCTGGACAGGTCCAAAAGTGAGAGCCAAAAACATTCAGTACTTC. It is translated as CAWTGPKVRAKNIQYF. This sequence joins TRBV30 and TRBJ2-4; no clear D gene. Germline CDR1 reads GTSNPN; CDR2 reads SVGIG (reference sequence). This CDR3 is built from 16 residues. Trimming took off 4 bases at V and 0 bases at J, with 16 bases between the two ends.

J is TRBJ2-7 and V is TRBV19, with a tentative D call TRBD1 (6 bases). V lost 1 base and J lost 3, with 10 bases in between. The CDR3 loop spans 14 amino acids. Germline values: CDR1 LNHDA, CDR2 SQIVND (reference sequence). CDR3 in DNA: TGTGCCAGTAGTATAGGGGGACAAAGCTACGAGCAGTACTTC. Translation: CASSIGGQSYEQYF.

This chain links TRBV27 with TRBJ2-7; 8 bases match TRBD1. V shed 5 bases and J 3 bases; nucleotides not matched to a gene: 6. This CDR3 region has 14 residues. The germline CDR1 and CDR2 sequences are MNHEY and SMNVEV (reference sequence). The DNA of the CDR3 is TGTGCCAGCAGTCTCGGACAGGGAGGCTACGAGCAGTACTTC. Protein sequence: CASSLGQGGYEQYF.

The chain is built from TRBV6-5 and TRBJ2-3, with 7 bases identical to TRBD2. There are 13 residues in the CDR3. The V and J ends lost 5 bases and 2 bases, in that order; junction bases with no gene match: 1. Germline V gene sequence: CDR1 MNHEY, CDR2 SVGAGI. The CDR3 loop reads CASSRDYTDTQYF. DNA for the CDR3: TGTGCCAGCAGTCGGGACTACACAGATACGCAGTATTTT.

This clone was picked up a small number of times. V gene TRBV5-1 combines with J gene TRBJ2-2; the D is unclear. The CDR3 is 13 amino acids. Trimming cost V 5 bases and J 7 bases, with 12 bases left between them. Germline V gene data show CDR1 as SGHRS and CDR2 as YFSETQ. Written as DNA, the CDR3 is TGCGCCAGCAGTTTTTTCTCCGGCGGGGAGCTGTTTTTT. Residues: CASSFFSGGELFF.

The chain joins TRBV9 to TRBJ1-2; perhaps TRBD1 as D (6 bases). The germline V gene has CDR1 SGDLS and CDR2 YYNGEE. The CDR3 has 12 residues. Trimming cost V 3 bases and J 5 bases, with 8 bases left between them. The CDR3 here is CASSAQGYGYTF. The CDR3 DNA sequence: TGTGCCAGCAGCGCCCAGGGGTATGGCTACACCTTC.

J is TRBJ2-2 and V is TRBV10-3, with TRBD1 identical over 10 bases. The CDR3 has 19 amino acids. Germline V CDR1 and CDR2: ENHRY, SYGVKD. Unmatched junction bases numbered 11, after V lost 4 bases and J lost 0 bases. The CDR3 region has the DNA TGTGCCATCAGTGGATCCCATTTAGGACAGGGGGCGAACACCGGGGAGCTGTTTTTT. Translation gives CAISGSHLGQGANTGELFF.

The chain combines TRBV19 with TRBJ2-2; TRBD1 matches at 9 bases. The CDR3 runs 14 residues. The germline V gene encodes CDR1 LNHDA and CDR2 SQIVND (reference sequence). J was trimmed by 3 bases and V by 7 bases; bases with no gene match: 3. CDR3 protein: CASNRDRDTGELFF. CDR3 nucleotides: TGTGCCAGTAACCGGGACAGGGACACCGGGGAGCTGTTTTTT.

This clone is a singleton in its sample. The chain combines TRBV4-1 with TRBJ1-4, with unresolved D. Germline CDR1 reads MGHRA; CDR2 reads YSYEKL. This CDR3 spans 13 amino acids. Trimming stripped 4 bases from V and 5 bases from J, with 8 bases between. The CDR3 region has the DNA TGCGCCAGCAGCCTTAGTATAAATGAAAAACTGTTTTTT. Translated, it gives CASSLSINEKLFF.

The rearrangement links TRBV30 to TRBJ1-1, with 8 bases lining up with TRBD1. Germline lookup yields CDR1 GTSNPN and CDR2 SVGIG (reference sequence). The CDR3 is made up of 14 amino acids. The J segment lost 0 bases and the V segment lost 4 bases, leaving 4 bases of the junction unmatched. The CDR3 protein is CAWTRQGLNTEAFF. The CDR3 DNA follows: TGTGCCTGGACCCGACAGGGGCTGAACACTGAAGCTTTCTTT. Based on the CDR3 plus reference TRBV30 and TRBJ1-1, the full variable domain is SQTIHQWPATLVQPVGSPLSLECTVEGTSNPNLYWYRQAAGRGLQLLFYSVGIGQISSEVPQNLSASRPQDRQFILSSKKLLLSDSGFYLCAWTRQGLNTEAFFGQGTRLTVV.

Here the CDR3 reads CASIRWAGSTDTQYF. In DNA form, the CDR3 reads TGTGCCAGCATCAGATGGGCAGGGAGCACAGATACGCAGTATTTT. The genes are TRBV27 and TRBJ2-3; weak D call: TRBD1 (5 bases). Trimming removed 7 bases from V and 0 bases from J, with 14 bases in between. The CDR3 spans 15 residues. CDR1 MNHEY and CDR2 SMNVEV come from the germline V gene (reference sequence).

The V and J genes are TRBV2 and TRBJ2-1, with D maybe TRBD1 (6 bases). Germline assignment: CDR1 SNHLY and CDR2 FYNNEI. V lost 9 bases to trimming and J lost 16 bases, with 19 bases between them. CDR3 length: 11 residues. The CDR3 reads CASPTGQGPFF. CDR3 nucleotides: TGTGCCAGTCCCACGGGGCAGGGGCCTTTCTTC.

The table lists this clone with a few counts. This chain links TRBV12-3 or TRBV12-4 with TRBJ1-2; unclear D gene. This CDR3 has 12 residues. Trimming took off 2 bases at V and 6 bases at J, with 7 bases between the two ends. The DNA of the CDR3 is TGTGCCAGCAGTTTAAGCGCGGATGGCTACACCTTC. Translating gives CASSLSADGYTF.